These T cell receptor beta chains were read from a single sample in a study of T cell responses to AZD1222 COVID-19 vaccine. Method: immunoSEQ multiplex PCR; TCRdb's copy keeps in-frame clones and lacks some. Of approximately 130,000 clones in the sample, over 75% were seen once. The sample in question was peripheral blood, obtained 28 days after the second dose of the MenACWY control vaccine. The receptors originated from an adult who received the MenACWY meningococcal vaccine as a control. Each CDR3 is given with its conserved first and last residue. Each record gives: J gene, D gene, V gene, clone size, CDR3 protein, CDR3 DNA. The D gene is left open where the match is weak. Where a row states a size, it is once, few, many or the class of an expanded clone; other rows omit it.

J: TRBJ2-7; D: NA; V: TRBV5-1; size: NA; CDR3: CASSLARSSYEQYF; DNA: TGCGCCAGCAGCTTGGCGAGGAGCTCCTACGAGCAGTACTTC
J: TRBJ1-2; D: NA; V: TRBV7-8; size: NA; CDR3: CASSLATGNTYGYTF; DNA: TGTGCCAGCAGCTTAGCGACGGGCAACACCTATGGCTACACCTTC
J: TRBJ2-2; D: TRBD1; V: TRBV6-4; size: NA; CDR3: CASSGQGARTGELFF; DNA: TGTGCCAGCAGTGGACAGGGGGCGCGGACCGGGGAGCTGTTTTTT
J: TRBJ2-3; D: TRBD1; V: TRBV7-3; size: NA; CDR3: CASSLGGTGLADTQYF; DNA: TGTGCCAGCAGCTTAGGGGGGACAGGGCTCGCAGATACGCAGTATTTT
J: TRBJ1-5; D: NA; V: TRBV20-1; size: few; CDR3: CSASRGGRQPQHF; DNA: TGCAGTGCTAGTCGGGGGGGACGTCAGCCCCAGCATTTT
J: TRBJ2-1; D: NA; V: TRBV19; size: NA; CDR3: CASSIGWGGNEQFF; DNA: TGTGCCAGTAGTATTGGGTGGGGTGGAAATGAGCAGTTCTTC
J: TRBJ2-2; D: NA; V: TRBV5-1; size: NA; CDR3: CASSLEASNTGELFF; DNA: TGCGCCAGCAGCTTAGAGGCGTCGAACACCGGGGAGCTGTTTTTT
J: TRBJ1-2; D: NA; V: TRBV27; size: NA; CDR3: CASSLTDGYGYTF; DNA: TGTGCCAGCAGTTTAACAGACGGCTATGGCTACACCTTC
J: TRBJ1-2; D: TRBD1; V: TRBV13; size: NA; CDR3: CASTTGGGGGGYTF; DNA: TGTGCCAGCACTACAGGCGGAGGGGGCGGTGGCTACACCTTC
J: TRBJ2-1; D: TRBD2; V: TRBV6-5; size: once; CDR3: CASCLGLAGEQFF; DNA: TGTGCCAGCTGCCTAGGACTAGCGGGAGAGCAGTTCTTC
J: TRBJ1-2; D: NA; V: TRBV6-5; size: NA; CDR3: CASSYGTANYGYTF; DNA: TGTGCCAGCAGTTATGGGACCGCCAACTATGGCTACACCTTC
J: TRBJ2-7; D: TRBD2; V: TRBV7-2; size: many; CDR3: CASSLMGGPGEQYF; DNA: TGTGCCAGCAGCTTAATGGGAGGGCCGGGCGAGCAGTACTTC
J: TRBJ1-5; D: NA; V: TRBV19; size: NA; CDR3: CASRIPISNQPQHF; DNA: TGTGCCAGTAGAATACCCATAAGCAATCAGCCCCAGCATTTT
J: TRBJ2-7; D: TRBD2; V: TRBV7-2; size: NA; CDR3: CASSLRTSGRYSYEQYF; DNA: TGTGCCAGCAGCTTAAGGACTAGCGGGAGGTACTCCTACGAGCAGTACTTC
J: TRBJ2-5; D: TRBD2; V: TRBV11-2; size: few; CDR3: CASSPRSGREETQYF; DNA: TGTGCCAGCAGCCCCCGTAGCGGGAGGGAAGAGACCCAGTACTTC
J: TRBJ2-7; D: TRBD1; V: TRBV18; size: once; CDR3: CASSRGQGAEQYF; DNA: TGTGCCAGCTCCCGGGGACAGGGGGCCGAGCAGTACTTC
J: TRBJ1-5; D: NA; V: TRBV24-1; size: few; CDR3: CATSELSRDSNQPQHF; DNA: TGTGCCACCAGTGAACTCAGCAGGGATAGCAATCAGCCCCAGCATTTT
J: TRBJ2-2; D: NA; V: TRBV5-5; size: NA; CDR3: CASSAGGGAFANTGELFF; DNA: TGTGCCAGCAGCGCTGGAGGGGGCGCGTTCGCGAACACCGGGGAGCTGTTTTTT
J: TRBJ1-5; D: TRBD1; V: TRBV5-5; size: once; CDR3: CASSGLDRGDQPQHF; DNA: TGTGCCAGCAGCGGGTTAGACAGGGGGGATCAGCCCCAGCATTTT
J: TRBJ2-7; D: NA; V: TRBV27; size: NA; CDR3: CASSLSSFYEQYF; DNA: TGTGCCAGCAGTTTATCCTCCTTCTACGAGCAGTACTTC
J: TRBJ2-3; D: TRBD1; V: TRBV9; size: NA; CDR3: CASSIHTAGQGLASTDTQYF; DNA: TGTGCCAGCAGCATCCACACGGCGGGACAGGGTCTCGCTAGCACAGATACGCAGTATTTT
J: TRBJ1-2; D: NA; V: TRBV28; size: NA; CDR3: CASGRDGWEGYTF; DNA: TGTGCCAGCGGACGGGATGGTTGGGAGGGCTACACCTTC
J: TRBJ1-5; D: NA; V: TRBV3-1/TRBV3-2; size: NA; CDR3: CASSQVLSNQPQHF; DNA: TGTGCCAGCAGCCAGGTCCTAAGCAATCAGCCCCAGCATTTT
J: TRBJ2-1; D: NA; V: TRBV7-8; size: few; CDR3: CASSSRRGKVLDEQFF; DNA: TGTGCCAGCAGCTCCCGGCGCGGGAAGGTTCTCGATGAGCAGTTCTTC
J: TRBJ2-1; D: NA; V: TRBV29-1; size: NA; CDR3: CSVEFTLLDDEQFF; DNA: TGCAGCGTTGAGTTCACGCTTCTGGATGATGAGCAGTTCTTC